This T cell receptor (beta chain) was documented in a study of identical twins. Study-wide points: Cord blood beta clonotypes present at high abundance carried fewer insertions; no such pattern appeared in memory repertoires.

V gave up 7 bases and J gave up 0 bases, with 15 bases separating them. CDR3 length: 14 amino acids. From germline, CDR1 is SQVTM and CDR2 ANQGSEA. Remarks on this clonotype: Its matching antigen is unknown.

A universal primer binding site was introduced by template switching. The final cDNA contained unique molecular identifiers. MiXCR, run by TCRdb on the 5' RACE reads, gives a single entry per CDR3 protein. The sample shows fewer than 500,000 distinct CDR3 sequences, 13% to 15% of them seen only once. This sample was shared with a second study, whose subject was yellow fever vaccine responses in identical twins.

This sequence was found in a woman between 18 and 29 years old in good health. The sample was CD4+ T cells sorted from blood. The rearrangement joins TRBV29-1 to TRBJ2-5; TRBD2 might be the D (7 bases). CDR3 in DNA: TGCAGCGCCAGACCCGGGGGGCACCAAGAGACCCAGTACTTC. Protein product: CSARPGGHQETQYF. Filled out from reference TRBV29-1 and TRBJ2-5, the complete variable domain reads SAVISQKPSRDICQRGTSLTIQCQVDSQVTMMFWYRQQPGQSLTLIATANQGSEATYESGFVIDKFPISRPNLTFSTLTVSNMSPEDSSIYLCSARPGGHQETQYFGPGTRLLVL.